Listed here are 31 T cell receptor beta chains from one sample, sequenced in a study of control samples from healthy donors and cancer patients. Sequenced by immunoSEQ multiplex PCR; TCRdb stores in-frame clones only, minus some. The sample records around 110,000 clones, 85% to 90% being singletons. Sequencing was performed on PBMCs. These receptors were obtained from a woman aged 45 to 65 with colorectal cancer.

This chain uses TRBV5-1 with TRBJ2-1; maybe TRBD1 (6 bases). From germline, CDR1 is SGHRS and CDR2 YFSETQ. V dropped 4 bases and J dropped 0 bases, with 14 bases sitting between them. The CDR3 consists of 16 residues. For the CDR3, the DNA is TGCGCCAGCAGCGGGGGCAGTATTAGCTCCTACAATGAGCAGTTCTTC. Protein: CASSGGSISSYNEQFF.

This chain joins TRBV29-1 and TRBJ1-1; 9 nucleotides line up with TRBD1. The CDR3 totals 13 residues. Per germline, CDR1 SQVTM and CDR2 ANQGSEA. Trimming removed 6 bases from V and 3 bases from J; junction bases left unmatched: 5. The CDR3 coding sequence is TGCAGCGTCGGGACAGGGAGGGACACTGAAGCTTTCTTT. Protein: CSVGTGRDTEAFF. Together with reference TRBV29-1 and TRBJ1-1, the CDR3 gives the full variable domain: SAVISQKPSRDICQRGTSLTIQCQVDSQVTMMFWYRQQPGQSLTLIATANQGSEATYESGFVIDKFPISRPNLTFSTLTVSNMSPEDSSIYLCSVGTGRDTEAFFGQGTRLTVV.

The sample holds one count of this clone. This specimen includes other DNA sequences encoding the same CDR3. The V and J genes are TRBV5-1 and TRBJ2-3; possibly TRBD2 for D (5 bases). The V and J ends lost 3 bases and 2 bases respectively, with 7 bases between them. The CDR3 is 13 amino acids. The germline gives CDR1 SGHRS, CDR2 YFSETQ. The CDR3 DNA reads TGCGCCAGCAGCTCGGGATCCACAGATACGCAGTATTTT. Protein sequence: CASSSGSTDTQYF.

The V and J genes are TRBV6-5 and TRBJ1-6; TRBD1 aligns across 7 bases. The germline gives CDR1 MNHEY, CDR2 SVGAGI. The CDR3 spans 15 residues. J was trimmed by 11 bases and V by 6 bases; bases with no gene match: 13. DNA of the CDR3: TGTGCCAGCAGGCCAAATGAAGGGGGCACGGCACCCCTCCACTTT. Amino acids: CASRPNEGGTAPLHF.

The chain joins TRBV7-3 to TRBJ1-1; D unclear. Deletions cut 3 bases from V and 1 base from J, with 6 bases between. This CDR3 has 13 amino acids. Per germline, CDR1 SGHTA and CDR2 FQGTGA. The CDR3 is CASSFTANTEAFF. CDR3 DNA sequence: TGTGCCAGCAGCTTTACAGCGAACACTGAAGCTTTCTTT.

Turning to this clone: Other nucleotide sequences from this sample produce the same CDR3. The rearrangement links TRBV28 to TRBJ1-2, with 8 positions matching TRBD1. From germline, CDR1 is MDHEN and CDR2 SYDVKM. The CDR3 consists of 17 residues. V lost 1 base to trimming and J lost 2 bases; unmatched junction nucleotides: 9. DNA for the CDR3: TGTGCCAGCAGTTTATCCCGGGGGGCAGGGGGCAACTATGGCTACACCTTC. Amino acid sequence: CASSLSRGAGGNYGYTF.

This chain connects TRBV19 to TRBJ2-3; 9 nucleotides align to TRBD1. Germline V gene data show CDR1 as LNHDA and CDR2 as SQIVND (reference sequence). After removal of 6 bases from V and 6 bases from J, the junction contained 10 bases not matched to a gene. The CDR3 is made up of 15 amino acids. The CDR3: CASSMGQGGYDTQYF. DNA for the CDR3: TGTGCCAGTAGCATGGGACAGGGCGGGTATGATACGCAGTATTTT.

The chain uses TRBV6-1 and TRBJ2-7; D is uncertain. Trimming took 2 bases from V and 3 from J, leaving 5 bases between them. From germline, CDR1 is MNHNS and CDR2 SASEGT. The CDR3 spans 12 residues. CDR3 in DNA: TGTGCCAGCAGTGAACCGGACTACGAGCAGTACTTC. Its translation: CASSEPDYEQYF.

J is TRBJ2-3 and V is TRBV2, with D tentatively TRBD2 (6 bases). The CDR3 contains 14 residues. Trimming stripped 6 bases from V and 3 bases from J, with 13 bases between. The germline CDR1 and CDR2 sequences are SNHLY and FYNNEI. This CDR3 is CASRGGLETDTQYF. DNA of the CDR3: TGTGCCAGCAGGGGAGGCCTAGAGACAGATACGCAGTATTTT. The full variable domain, with the rest looked up from reference TRBV2 and TRBJ2-3, is EPEVTQTPSHQVTQMGQEVILRCVPISNHLYFYWYRQILGQKVEFLVSFYNNEISEKSEIFDDQFSVERPDGSNFTLKIRSTKLEDSAMYFCASRGGLETDTQYFGPGTRLTVL.

This chain connects TRBV4-2 to TRBJ2-1; 7 bases align to TRBD2. The CDR3 runs to 12 residues. The V and J ends lost 1 base and 16 bases, in that order; junction bases with no gene match: 7. CDR1 is LGHNA, CDR2 YNFKEQ, per germline. Here the CDR3 reads CASSQGSGACFF. For the CDR3, the DNA is TGTGCCAGCAGCCAAGGGAGCGGGGCTTGCTTCTTC.

The chain combines TRBV30 with TRBJ1-3; D is unresolved. Germline CDR1 and CDR2: GTSNPN and SVGIG (reference sequence). The CDR3 runs 13 residues. V lost 3 bases to trimming and J lost 6 bases, with 12 bases between them. In DNA, the CDR3 is TGTGCCTGGAGCATGAAGGCGGTAAACACCATATATTTT. Protein sequence: CAWSMKAVNTIYF.

The CDR3 region is CASSPSAGELFF. The DNA of the CDR3 is TGTGCCAGCAGCCCCTCCGCCGGGGAGCTGTTTTTT. This sequence joins TRBV12-3 or TRBV12-4 and TRBJ2-2; D is unclear. The CDR3 length is 12 residues. V was shortened by 6 bases and J by 6 bases, with 8 bases between the two germline ends.

In DNA form, the CDR3 reads TGTGCCTGGAGTAGAACACCCGGGACAGGCGTTGAAAAGCAGTACTTC. It translates to CAWSRTPGTGVEKQYF. The chain is built from TRBV30 and TRBJ2-7, with 8 bases aligning to TRBD1. Germline CDR1 reads GTSNPN; CDR2 reads SVGIG (reference sequence). Unmatched junction bases numbered 17, after V lost 2 bases and J lost 8 bases. CDR3 length: 16 residues.

The chain is built from TRBV7-8 and TRBJ2-5; D not certain. Trimming pared 3 bases from V and 5 bases from J, leaving 10 bases between. Germline CDR1 reads SGHVS; CDR2 reads FQNEAQ. The CDR3 length is 13 residues. CDR3 residues: CASSLVASETQYF. The CDR3 nucleotides are TGTGCCAGCAGCTTGGTAGCCTCGGAGACCCAGTACTTC.

The chain employs TRBV6-6 and TRBJ2-4; the D gene is possibly TRBD1 (6 bases). V was shortened by 5 bases and J by 4 bases, with 15 bases between the two germline ends. The germline gives CDR1 MNHNY, CDR2 SVGAGI (reference sequence). CDR3 length: 15 amino acids. CDR3 amino acids: CASSPLQGSKNIQYF. In DNA form, the CDR3 reads TGTGCCAGCAGTCCACTACAGGGATCAAAAAACATTCAGTACTTC.

This chain links TRBV7-9 with TRBJ1-2, with TRBD1 as a possible D gene (5 bases). The CDR3 spans 14 residues. Between the trimmed V and J ends, which lost 5 bases and 8 bases, there was a span of 18 bases. Germline values: CDR1 SEHNR, CDR2 FQNEAQ (reference sequence). The CDR3 sequence: CASSNPPSGDGYTF. Written as DNA, the CDR3 is TGTGCCAGCAGCAACCCCCCTTCCGGGGACGGCTACACCTTC.

J is TRBJ1-3 and V is TRBV30; TRBD1 might be the D (6 bases). The V and J ends lost 0 bases and 4 bases respectively, with 13 bases between them. This CDR3 is built from 15 residues. Germline V gene sequence: CDR1 GTSNPN, CDR2 SVGIG (reference sequence). CDR3 bases: TGTGCCTGGAGTGTACTACAGGGAAACGGAAACACCATATATTTT. This codes for CAWSVLQGNGNTIYF. Full variable domain (missing parts from reference TRBV30 and TRBJ1-3): SQTIHQWPATLVQPVGSPLSLECTVEGTSNPNLYWYRQAAGRGLQLLFYSVGIGQISSEVPQNLSASRPQDRQFILSSKKLLLSDSGFYLCAWSVLQGNGNTIYFGEGSWLTVV.

V and J are TRBV5-8 and TRBJ1-5; the D is unclear. The CDR3 is 14 residues long. The V gene's germline CDR1 is SGHTS and CDR2 YDEGEE. Trimming shortened V by 0 bases and J by 4 bases, and 8 bases separated the two germline ends. The CDR3 sequence: CASSLGTGNQPQHF. CDR3 bases: TGTGCCAGCAGCTTGGGAACGGGGAATCAGCCCCAGCATTTT.

The J gene is TRBJ1-2, the V gene TRBV28; D gene uncertain. CDR1 and CDR2 (germline): MDHEN, SYDVKM. The CDR3 is 13 amino acids. Trimming shortened V by 1 base and J by 4 bases, and 7 bases separated the two germline ends. The CDR3, as DNA: TGTGCCAGCAGTTTATCTTCTTCCTATGGCTACACCTTC. This gives the protein CASSLSSSYGYTF.

J is TRBJ1-4 and V is TRBV5-1, with 9 bases aligning to TRBD1. The trim removed 4 bases at V and 5 bases at J, leaving 6 bases unmatched. The CDR3 runs 15 residues. Germline assignment: CDR1 SGHRS and CDR2 YFSETQ. CDR3 in DNA: TGCGCCAGCAGCGCATCCGGGACAGGGAATGAAAAACTGTTTTTT. It specifies CASSASGTGNEKLFF.

This clone has only one observation. The V and J genes are TRBV18 and TRBJ1-5, with TRBD1 matching over 9 bases. The CDR3 is 16 residues long. J lost 3 bases, V lost 4 bases, and 7 bases had no gene match. CDR1 is KGHSH, CDR2 LQKENI, per germline. In DNA form, the CDR3 reads TGTGCCAGCTCACAACAGGGGGCCGGTAACAATCAGCCCCAGCATTTT. Residues: CASSQQGAGNNQPQHF.

J is TRBJ1-4 and V is TRBV29-1; D may be TRBD1 (5 bases). The CDR3 is made up of 16 amino acids. Germline CDR1 and CDR2: SQVTM and ANQGSEA. V was trimmed by 7 bases and J by 0 bases, leaving 18 bases between them. DNA for the CDR3: TGCAGCGCCACCAATGCGCCAGGGACAACTAATGAAAAACTGTTTTTT. Protein sequence: CSATNAPGTTNEKLFF. Filled out from reference TRBV29-1 and TRBJ1-4, the complete variable domain reads SAVISQKPSRDICQRGTSLTIQCQVDSQVTMMFWYRQQPGQSLTLIATANQGSEATYESGFVIDKFPISRPNLTFSTLTVSNMSPEDSSIYLCSATNAPGTTNEKLFFGSGTQLSVL.

The chain recombines TRBV6-5 with TRBJ2-2, with 9 bases lining up with TRBD2. After removal of 2 bases from V and 7 bases from J, the junction contained 8 bases not matched to a gene. The CDR3 consists of 16 residues. The V gene's germline CDR1 is MNHEY and CDR2 SVGAGI. The CDR3 here is CASSYEAGGPIGELFF. The CDR3 DNA is TGTGCCAGCAGTTACGAGGCGGGAGGGCCCATCGGGGAGCTGTTTTTT.

The V call is TRBV7-9, the J call TRBJ2-7; 11 nucleotides align to TRBD1. Trimming cost V 9 bases and J 2 bases; bases outside gene matches: 12. The CDR3 runs 16 residues. Germline values: CDR1 SEHNR, CDR2 FQNEAQ (reference sequence). CDR3 in amino acids: CASLSSPGQGAYEQYF. The CDR3 DNA follows: TGTGCCAGTTTAAGCTCGCCGGGACAGGGGGCCTACGAGCAGTACTTC.

The chain couples TRBV6-5 to TRBJ2-7, with 8 bases matching TRBD1. CDR3 length: 15 amino acids. After removal of 0 bases from V and 6 bases from J, the junction contained 7 bases not matched to a gene. The germline CDR1 and CDR2 sequences are MNHEY and SVGAGI. This chain's CDR3 is CASSYSPGGGGEQYF. As DNA, the CDR3 is TGTGCCAGCAGTTACTCGCCAGGGGGCGGAGGCGAGCAGTACTTC.

This clone was found once. The V call is TRBV7-2, the J call TRBJ2-3; TRBD2 aligns across 9 bases. V dropped 7 bases and J dropped 3; count of bases not matched to a gene: 2. This CDR3 is built from 13 residues. The germline V gene has CDR1 SGHTA and CDR2 FQGNSA. The CDR3 DNA sequence: TGTGCCAGCAAGGGACTAGCTACAGATACGCAGTATTTT. This sequence encodes CASKGLATDTQYF.

This chain links TRBV6-6 with TRBJ2-7; the D is unclear. Looked up from germline, CDR1 is MNHNY and CDR2 is SVGAGI (reference sequence). CDR3 length equals 13 residues. With 3 bases removed from V and 3 bases from J, the gap between germline ends came to 9 bases. The CDR3 nucleotides are TGTGCCAGCAGTTATGGCAGCCTCTACGAGCAGTACTTC. Residues: CASSYGSLYEQYF.

This clone was observed a handful of times. V gene TRBV7-9 combines with J gene TRBJ2-5, with a tentative D call TRBD2 (6 bases). V gave up 0 bases and J gave up 4 bases, with 9 bases separating them. The length of the CDR3 is 14 residues. Germline loops: CDR1 SEHNR, CDR2 FQNEAQ (reference sequence). The CDR3: CASSLAMGGETQYF. CDR3 coding DNA: TGTGCCAGCAGCTTAGCGATGGGGGGAGAGACCCAGTACTTC.

The rearrangement joins TRBV6-5 to TRBJ1-2; possible D gene TRBD1, 5 bases. The V gene's germline CDR1 is MNHEY and CDR2 SVGAGI. This CDR3 region has 15 residues. The germline V and J ends were trimmed by 8 bases and 7 bases, with 23 bases remaining between them. CDR3 nucleotides: TGTGCCAGCTGGAAAGGGGCCGGGGAAATACTTGGCTACACCTTC. Amino acid sequence: CASWKGAGEILGYTF.

The chain uses TRBV6-5 and TRBJ1-5; a weak D match, TRBD1 (6 bases). CDR3 length: 13 amino acids. Germline loops: CDR1 MNHEY, CDR2 SVGAGI. Trimming left V 5 bases short and J 7 bases short, with 12 bases between. CDR3: CASSTSQGQPQHF. The CDR3, as DNA: TGTGCCAGCAGTACCTCGCAGGGGCAGCCCCAGCATTTT.

The rearrangement uses TRBV7-2 and TRBJ2-2; D remains unclear. The V and J ends lost 1 base and 0 bases respectively, with 3 bases between them. The CDR3 runs to 14 residues. The germline V gene has CDR1 SGHTA and CDR2 FQGNSA. The CDR3 loop is CASSLDANTGELFF. The CDR3 bases are TGTGCCAGCAGCTTAGACGCGAACACCGGGGAGCTGTTTTTT.